The sequence of this T cell receptor (beta chain) was determined in a study of CD8 T cells in Susac syndrome. Bulk CD8+ and CD4+ cells came from magnetic negative isolation; CD8+ TEMRA by FACS. An amount of RNA that ranged from roughly 0.45 to 1 ug was reverse transcribed with random hexamers. MiXCR, run by TCRdb on the immunoSEQ multiplex PCR reads, gives a single entry per CDR3 protein. The table includes 200,000 or so distinct CDR3 sequences, 90% to 95% detected once. The sequenced sample consisted of CD4+ T cells from PBMCs. This receptor was taken from a human donor with multiple sclerosis.

This CDR3 is CSAGQLYNEQYF. The CDR3 DNA is TGCAGTGCTGGACAGCTCTACAACGAGCAGTACTTC. The chain carries TRBV20-1 and TRBJ2-7; weak D call: TRBD1 (6 bases). Germline values: CDR1 DFQATT, CDR2 SNEGSKA (reference sequence). Between the trimmed V and J ends, which lost 5 bases and 5 bases, there was a span of 13 bases. This CDR3 is built from 12 residues.